The 3 T cell receptor beta chains presented below share a single source sample, sequenced in a study of blood T cell repertoires in COVID-19. Only in-frame clones appear in the TCRdb table, and some are missing; sequencing was by immunoSEQ multiplex PCR. The table records around 270,000 clones, 84% of them present only once. The sample consisted of peripheral blood. These receptors all stem from a man in his 60s with acute or convalescent COVID-19.

The chain employs TRBV27 and TRBJ1-6, with a possible D match to TRBD1 (6 bases). CDR3 length equals 16 residues. With 9 bases removed from V and 0 bases from J, the gap between germline ends came to 15 bases. Per the germline V gene, CDR1 is MNHEY and CDR2 is SMNVEV (reference sequence). The CDR3 region has the DNA TGTGCCAGTAGAAAGGACAGCGGCTCCTATAATTCACCCCTCCACTTT. Its protein is CASRKDSGSYNSPLHF.

This clone is a singleton in its sample. The CDR3 DNA is TGCGCCAGCAGCCTGACAGGAAAGCACACTGAAGCTTTCTTT. As protein: CASSLTGKHTEAFF. The chain links TRBV5-1 to TRBJ1-1; D perhaps matches TRBD1 (6 bases). V dropped 4 bases and J dropped 3 bases, with 13 bases sitting between them. The CDR3 has 14 amino acids. Germline V gene sequence: CDR1 SGHRS, CDR2 YFSETQ.

This sequence joins TRBV10-3 and TRBJ2-2; 8 bases match TRBD1. This CDR3 region has 14 residues. Germline CDR1 ENHRY, CDR2 SYGVKD. V lost 6 bases to trimming and J lost 5 bases; unmatched junction nucleotides: 5. CDR3 sequence reads: CAISPGTGTGELFF. CDR3 coding DNA: TGTGCCATCAGCCCCGGGACAGGTACCGGGGAGCTGTTTTTT.